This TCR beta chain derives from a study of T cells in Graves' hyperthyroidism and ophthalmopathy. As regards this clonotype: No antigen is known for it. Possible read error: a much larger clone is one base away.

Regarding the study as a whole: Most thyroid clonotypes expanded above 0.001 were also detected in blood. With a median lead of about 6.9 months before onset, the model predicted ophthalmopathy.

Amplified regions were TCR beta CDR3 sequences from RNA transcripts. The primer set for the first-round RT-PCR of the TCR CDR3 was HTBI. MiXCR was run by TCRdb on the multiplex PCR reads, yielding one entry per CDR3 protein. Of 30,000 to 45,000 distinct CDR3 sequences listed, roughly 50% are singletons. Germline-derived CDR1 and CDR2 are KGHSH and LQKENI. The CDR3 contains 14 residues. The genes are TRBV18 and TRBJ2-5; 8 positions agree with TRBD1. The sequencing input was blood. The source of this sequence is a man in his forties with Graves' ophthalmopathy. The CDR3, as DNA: TGTGCCAGCTCTGGACAGGGATTAAGTGAGACCCAGCACTTC. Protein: CASSGQGLSETQHF. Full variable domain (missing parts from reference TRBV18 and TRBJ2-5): NAGVMQNPRHLVRRRGQEARLRCSPMKGHSHVYWYRQLPEEGLKFMVYLQKENIIDESGMPKERFSAEFPKEGPSILRIQQVVRGDSAAYFCASSGQGLSETQHFGPGTRLLVL.